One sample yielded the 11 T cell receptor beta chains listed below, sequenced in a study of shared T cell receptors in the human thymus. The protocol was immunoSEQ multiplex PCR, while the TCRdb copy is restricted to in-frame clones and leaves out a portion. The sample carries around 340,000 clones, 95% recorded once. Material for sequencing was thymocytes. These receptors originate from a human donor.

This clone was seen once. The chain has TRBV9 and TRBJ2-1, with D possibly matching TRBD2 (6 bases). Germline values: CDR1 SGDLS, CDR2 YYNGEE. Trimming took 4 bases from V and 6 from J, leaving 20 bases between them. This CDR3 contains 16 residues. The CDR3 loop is CASSPRRAGVPNEQFF. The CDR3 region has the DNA TGTGCCAGCAGCCCCAGGAGGGCCGGGGTCCCCAATGAGCAGTTCTTC.

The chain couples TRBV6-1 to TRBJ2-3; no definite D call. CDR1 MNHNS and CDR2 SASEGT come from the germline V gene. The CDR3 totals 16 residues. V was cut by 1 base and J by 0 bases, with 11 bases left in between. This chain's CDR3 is CASSEGRRPSTDTQYF. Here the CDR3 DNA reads TGTGCCAGCAGTGAAGGGCGCCGCCCTAGCACAGATACGCAGTATTTT.

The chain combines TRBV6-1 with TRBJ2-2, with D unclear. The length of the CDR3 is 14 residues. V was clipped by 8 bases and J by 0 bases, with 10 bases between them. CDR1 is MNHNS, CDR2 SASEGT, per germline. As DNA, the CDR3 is TGTGCCAGCCCGGCGTCTGCGAACACCGGGGAGCTGTTTTTT. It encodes CASPASANTGELFF.

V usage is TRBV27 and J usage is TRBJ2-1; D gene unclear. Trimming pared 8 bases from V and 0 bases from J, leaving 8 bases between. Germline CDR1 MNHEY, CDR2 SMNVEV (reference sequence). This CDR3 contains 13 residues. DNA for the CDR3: TGTGCCAGCCACTCAGGCTCCTACAATGAGCAGTTCTTC. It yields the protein CASHSGSYNEQFF.

CDR3 coding DNA: TGTGCCAGCAGTCCGTCGGGGCAGGGTAACTACGAGCAGTACTTC. It is translated as CASSPSGQGNYEQYF. This sequence joins TRBV28 and TRBJ2-7; D is possibly TRBD1 or TRBD2 (5 bases each). CDR1 is MDHEN, CDR2 SYDVKM, per germline. V was trimmed by 5 bases and J by 3 bases, leaving 17 bases between them. The CDR3 spans 15 residues. The entire variable domain, with the rest obtained from reference TRBV28 and TRBJ2-7, is as follows: DVKVTQSSRYLVKRTGEKVFLECVQDMDHENMFWYRQDPGLGLRLIYFSYDVKMKEKGDIPEGYSVSREKKERFSLILESASTNQTSMYLCASSPSGQGNYEQYFGPGTRLTVT.

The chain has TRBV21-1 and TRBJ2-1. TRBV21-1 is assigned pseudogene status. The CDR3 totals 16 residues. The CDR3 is CATDPLGRSSYNEQFF. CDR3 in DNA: TGTGCCACCGACCCTCTCGGACGGAGCTCCTACAATGAGCAGTTCTTC.

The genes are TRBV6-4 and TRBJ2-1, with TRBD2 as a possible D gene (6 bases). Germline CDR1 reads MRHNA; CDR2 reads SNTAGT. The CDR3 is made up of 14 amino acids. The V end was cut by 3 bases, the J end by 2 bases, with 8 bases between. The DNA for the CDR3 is TGTGCCAGCAGTGAGCTAGCGCCCTACAATGAGCAGTTCTTC. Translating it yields CASSELAPYNEQFF.

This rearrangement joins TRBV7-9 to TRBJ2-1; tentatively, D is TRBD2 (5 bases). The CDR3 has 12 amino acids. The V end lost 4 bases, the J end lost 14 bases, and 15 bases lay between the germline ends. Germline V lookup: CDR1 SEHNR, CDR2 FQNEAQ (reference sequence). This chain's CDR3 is CASSSLDLGKFF. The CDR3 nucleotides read TGTGCCAGCAGCTCCCTGGACTTGGGGAAGTTCTTC.

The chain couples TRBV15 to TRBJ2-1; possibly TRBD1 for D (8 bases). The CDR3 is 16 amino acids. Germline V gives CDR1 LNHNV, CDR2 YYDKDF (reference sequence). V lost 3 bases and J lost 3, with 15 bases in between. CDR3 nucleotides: TGTGCCACCAGCAGGAAACAGGGGGGGAGCTACAATGAGCAGTTCTTC. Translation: CATSRKQGGSYNEQFF. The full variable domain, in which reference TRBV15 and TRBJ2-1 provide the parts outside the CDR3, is DAMVIQNPRYQVTQFGKPVTLSCSQTLNHNVMYWYQQKSSQAPKLLFHYYDKDFNNEADTPDNFQSRRPNTSFCFLDIRSPGLGDTAMYLCATSRKQGGSYNEQFFGPGTRLTVL.

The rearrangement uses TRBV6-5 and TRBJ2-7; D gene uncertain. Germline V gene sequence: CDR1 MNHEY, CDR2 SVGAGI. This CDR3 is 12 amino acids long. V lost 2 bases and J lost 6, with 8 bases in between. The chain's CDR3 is CASSYRSSEQYF. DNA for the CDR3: TGTGCCAGCAGTTACCGTTCATCCGAGCAGTACTTC.

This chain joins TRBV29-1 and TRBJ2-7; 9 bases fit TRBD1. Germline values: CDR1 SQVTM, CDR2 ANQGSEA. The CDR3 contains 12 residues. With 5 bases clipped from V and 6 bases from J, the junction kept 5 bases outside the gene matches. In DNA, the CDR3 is TGCAGCGTTACCCGACAGGGGGGCGAGCAGTACTTC. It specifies CSVTRQGGEQYF.